Listed here are 8 T cell receptor beta chains from one sample, sequenced in a study of monozygotic twins with inflammatory bowel disease. No DNA is given; TCRdb re-called the 5' RACE reads and lists each CDR3 protein once. The sample has about 150,000 distinct CDR3 sequences. The specimen was blood. These receptors all come from a human donor with ulcerative colitis or Crohn's disease, or a healthy co-twin of an affected twin (not recorded which).

The chain has TRBV20-1 and TRBJ2-1; TCRdb's assignment of TRBD2 cannot be checked, as there is no DNA. Germline V gives CDR1 DFQATT, CDR2 SNEGSKA (reference sequence). This CDR3 region has 13 residues. This chain's CDR3 is CSATGTSGRALFF.

The chain joins TRBV6-2 or TRBV6-3 to TRBJ2-4; the D call of TRBD2 rests on TCRdb alone, since no DNA is present to check it. The CDR3 contains 13 residues. CDR1 is MNHEY and CDR2 is SVGEGT in the germline V gene. CDR3 in amino acids: CASSYSTTAQTDF.

The chain has TRBV27 and TRBJ2-1; the D call of TRBD2 rests on TCRdb alone, since no DNA is present to check it. This CDR3 has 13 residues. The germline gives CDR1 MNHEY, CDR2 SMNVEV (reference sequence). The CDR3 loop reads CASSLGPVNEQFF.

The rearrangement links TRBV7-9 to TRBJ2-2. The CDR3 has 15 amino acids. The germline V gene has CDR1 SEHNR and CDR2 FQNEAQ (reference sequence). The CDR3 sequence: CASSSNAASTGELFF.

The chain has TRBV28 and TRBJ1-4; TCRdb's D gene call, TRBD1, goes unchecked for lack of DNA. Germline values: CDR1 MDHEN, CDR2 SYDVKM. The CDR3 runs 16 residues. The CDR3 region is CASLSRQGAALEKLFF.

The V and J genes are TRBV7-2 and TRBJ2-3; TCRdb names TRBD1, which stays unverified in the absence of DNA. CDR1 is SGHTA and CDR2 is FQGNSA in the germline V gene. The CDR3 runs 16 residues. The chain's CDR3 is CASSPRTGGASDTQYF.

The chain is built from TRBV12-3 or TRBV12-4 and TRBJ2-3; the TCRdb D gene call, TRBD2, has no DNA to confirm it. CDR3 length: 17 residues. CDR3 loop: CASSGGLAGLSPDTQYF.

The chain employs TRBV29-1 and TRBJ1-2; TCRdb's assignment of TRBD1 cannot be checked, as there is no DNA. The CDR3 runs 14 residues. In germline, CDR1 is SQVTM, CDR2 ANQGSEA. CDR3 sequence reads: CSVQPGTGLRGYTF.